This record concerns one T cell receptor (beta chain) sequence. No antigen is known for it. The sample is drawn from a study of CD8+ T cells in alopecia areata. The overall study: Scoring of severity for treated patients was based on percentage of affected scalp area. Whole-study results and caveats: In scalp samples, resident alphabeta T cells of normal skin are also sequenced.

Indicated treatment: oral pan-JAK inhibitor, 5-10 mg twice daily. CD4+ and CD8+ T cells were sorted from PBMCs stained for CD3, CD4 and CD8. The sequencing template was cDNA reverse transcribed from extracted RNA. Profiling relied on immunoSEQ multiplex PCR, and the TCRdb table lists in-frame clones only, not all of them. Of about 210,000 clones detected, more than 45% appear once; the ten largest clones hold roughly 1.5%. V lost 1 base, J lost 1 base, and 11 bases lay in between. CDR1 is GTSNPN, CDR2 SVGIG, per germline (reference sequence). The CDR3 runs to 14 residues. This sequence originates from a human donor with alopecia areata. V usage is TRBV30 and J usage is TRBJ2-7; D is perhaps TRBD1 (5 bases). The sequencing used CD4+ T cells sorted from blood, collected at week 4, from a patient treated with tofacitinib. Written as DNA, the CDR3 is TGTGCCTGGAGTGGACAGCTAGGTTCCTACGAGCAGTACTTC. Its protein product is CAWSGQLGSYEQYF.